This T cell receptor beta chain emerged from a study of response to subunit inactivated influenza vaccine. General observations from the study: The authors put forward the suggestion that each seasonal influenza vaccination may bring in only a limited number of new T cells.

Note on this clonotype: Antigen unknown.

TCRdb re-derived calls from the RT-PCR reads in MiXCR, one entry per CDR3 protein. In the table there are over 400,000 distinct CDR3 sequences, over 9.5% of which are singletons. The CDR3 has 14 residues. The V gene's germline CDR1 is MGHRA and CDR2 YSYEKL. V lost 1 base to trimming and J lost 4 bases, with 7 bases between them. This sample comprised PBMCs from blood, obtained roughly 48 days after vaccination. This TCR came from a man between 45 and 60 years old who received an inactivated influenza vaccine. The chain employs TRBV4-1 and TRBJ2-2; D unclear. CDR3 sequence (DNA): TGCGCCAGCAGCCAAGTGCGTTTCACCGGGGAGCTGTTTTTT. This gives the protein CASSQVRFTGELFF.